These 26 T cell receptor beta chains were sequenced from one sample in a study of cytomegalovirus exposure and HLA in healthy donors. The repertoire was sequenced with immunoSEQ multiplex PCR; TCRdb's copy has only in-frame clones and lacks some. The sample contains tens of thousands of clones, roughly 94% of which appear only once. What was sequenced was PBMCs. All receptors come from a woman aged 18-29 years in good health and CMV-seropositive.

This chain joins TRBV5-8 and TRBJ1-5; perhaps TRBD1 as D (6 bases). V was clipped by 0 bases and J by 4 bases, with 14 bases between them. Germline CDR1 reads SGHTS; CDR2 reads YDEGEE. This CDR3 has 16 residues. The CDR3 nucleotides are TGTGCCAGCAGCTTGGAACAGGGTCGTGCGAATCAGCCCCAGCATTTT. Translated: CASSLEQGRANQPQHF.

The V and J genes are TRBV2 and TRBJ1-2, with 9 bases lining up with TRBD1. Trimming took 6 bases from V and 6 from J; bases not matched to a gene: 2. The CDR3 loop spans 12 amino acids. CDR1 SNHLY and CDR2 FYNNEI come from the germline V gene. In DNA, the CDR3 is TGTGCCAGCAGGGGGGACAGGGATGGCTACACCTTC. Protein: CASRGDRDGYTF.

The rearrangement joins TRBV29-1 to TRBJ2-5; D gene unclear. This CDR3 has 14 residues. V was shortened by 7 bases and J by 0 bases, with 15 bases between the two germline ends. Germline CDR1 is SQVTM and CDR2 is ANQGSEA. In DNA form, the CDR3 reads TGCAGCGCCTGTCTTTGGCCGTACCAAGAGACCCAGTACTTC. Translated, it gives CSACLWPYQETQYF.

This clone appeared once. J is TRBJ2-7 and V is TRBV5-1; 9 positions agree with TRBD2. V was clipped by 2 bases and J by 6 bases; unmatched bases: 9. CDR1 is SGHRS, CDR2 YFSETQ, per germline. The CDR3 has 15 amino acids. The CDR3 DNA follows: TGCGCCAGCAGCTTTCGGGCTAGCGGGAAGGTCGAGCAGTACTTC. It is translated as CASSFRASGKVEQYF.

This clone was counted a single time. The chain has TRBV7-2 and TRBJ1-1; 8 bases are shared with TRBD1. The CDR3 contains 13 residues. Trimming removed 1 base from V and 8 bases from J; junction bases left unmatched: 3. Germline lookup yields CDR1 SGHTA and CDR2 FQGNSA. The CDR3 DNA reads TGTGCCAGCAGCTTAGTAACAGGGGGAGAAGCTTTCTTT. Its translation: CASSLVTGGEAFF.

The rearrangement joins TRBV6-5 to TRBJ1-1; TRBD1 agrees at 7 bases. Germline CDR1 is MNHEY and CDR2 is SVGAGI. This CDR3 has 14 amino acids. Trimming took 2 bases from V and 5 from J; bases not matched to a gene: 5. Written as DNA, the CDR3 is TGTGCCAGCAGTTACAGGACCAGGGGGACTGAAGCTTTCTTT. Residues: CASSYRTRGTEAFF.

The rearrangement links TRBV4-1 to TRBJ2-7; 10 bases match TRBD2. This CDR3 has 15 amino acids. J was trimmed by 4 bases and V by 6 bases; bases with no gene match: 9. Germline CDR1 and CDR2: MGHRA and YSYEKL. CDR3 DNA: TGCGCCAGCAGTCTTACCGGGACTAGCGCTTACGAGCAGTACTTC. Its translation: CASSLTGTSAYEQYF.

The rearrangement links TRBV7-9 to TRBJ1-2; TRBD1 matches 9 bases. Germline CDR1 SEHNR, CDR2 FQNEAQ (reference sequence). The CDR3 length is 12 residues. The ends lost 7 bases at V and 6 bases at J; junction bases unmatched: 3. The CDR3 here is CASTRTGDGYTF. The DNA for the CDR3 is TGTGCCAGCACTAGGACAGGGGATGGCTACACCTTC.

CDR3 coding DNA: TGTGCCAGCAGCTTTTTCGGAGAGAAGTTCTTC. Translation gives CASSFFGEKFF. The rearrangement joins TRBV7-9 to TRBJ2-1; the D is unclear. Per the germline V gene, CDR1 is SEHNR and CDR2 is FQNEAQ (reference sequence). The CDR3 is made up of 11 amino acids. The V end lost 3 bases, the J end lost 14 bases, and 11 bases lay between the germline ends.

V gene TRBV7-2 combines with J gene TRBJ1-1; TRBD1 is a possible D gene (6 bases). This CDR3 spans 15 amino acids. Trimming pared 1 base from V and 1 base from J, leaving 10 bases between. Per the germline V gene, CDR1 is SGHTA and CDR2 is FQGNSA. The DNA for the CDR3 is TGTGCCAGCAGCTTAGTACTGGGGGCGAACACTGAAGCTTTCTTT. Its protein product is CASSLVLGANTEAFF.

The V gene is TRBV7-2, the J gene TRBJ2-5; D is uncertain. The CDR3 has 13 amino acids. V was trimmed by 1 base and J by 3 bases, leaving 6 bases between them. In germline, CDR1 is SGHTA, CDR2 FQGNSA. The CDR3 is CASSLGPEETQYF. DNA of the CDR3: TGTGCCAGCAGCTTAGGTCCAGAAGAGACCCAGTACTTC.

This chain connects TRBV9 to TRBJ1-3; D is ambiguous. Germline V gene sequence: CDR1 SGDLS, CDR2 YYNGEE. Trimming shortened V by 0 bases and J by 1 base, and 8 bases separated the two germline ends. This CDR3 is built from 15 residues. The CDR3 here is CASSVGGASGNTIYF. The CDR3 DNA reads TGTGCCAGCAGCGTAGGGGGAGCGTCTGGAAACACCATATATTTT.

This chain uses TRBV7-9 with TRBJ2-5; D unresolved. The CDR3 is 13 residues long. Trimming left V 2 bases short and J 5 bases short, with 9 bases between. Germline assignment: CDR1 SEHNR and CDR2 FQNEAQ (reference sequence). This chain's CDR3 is CASSLLAYETQYF. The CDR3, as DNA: TGTGCCAGCAGCTTATTAGCTTACGAGACCCAGTACTTC.

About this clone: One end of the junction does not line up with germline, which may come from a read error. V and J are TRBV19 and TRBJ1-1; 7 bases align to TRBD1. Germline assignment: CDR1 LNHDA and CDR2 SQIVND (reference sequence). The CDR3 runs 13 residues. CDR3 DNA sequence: TGTGCCAGTACCTCGACAGGGATGACTGGAGCTTTCTTT. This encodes CASTSTGMTGAFF.

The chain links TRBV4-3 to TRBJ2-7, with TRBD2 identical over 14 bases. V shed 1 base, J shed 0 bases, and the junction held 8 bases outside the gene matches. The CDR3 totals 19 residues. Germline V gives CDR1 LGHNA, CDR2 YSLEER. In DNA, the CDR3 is TGCGCCAGCAGCCAAGCCGGGACTAGCGGGGGCTATAACTCCTACGAGCAGTACTTC. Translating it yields CASSQAGTSGGYNSYEQYF.

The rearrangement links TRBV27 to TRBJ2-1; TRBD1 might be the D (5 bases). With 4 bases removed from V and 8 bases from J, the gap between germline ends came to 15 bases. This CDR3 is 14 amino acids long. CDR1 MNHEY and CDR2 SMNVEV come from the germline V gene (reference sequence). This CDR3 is CASSSRQGGDEQFF. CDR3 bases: TGTGCCAGCAGTTCACGCCAGGGCGGCGATGAGCAGTTCTTC.

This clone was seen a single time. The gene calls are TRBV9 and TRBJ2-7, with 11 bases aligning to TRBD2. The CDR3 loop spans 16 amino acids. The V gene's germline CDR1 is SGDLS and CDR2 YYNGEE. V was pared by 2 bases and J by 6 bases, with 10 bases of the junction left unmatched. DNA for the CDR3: TGTGCCAGCAGCGTGGGTAGCGGGAGGGCCGGTCTCGAGCAGTACTTC. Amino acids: CASSVGSGRAGLEQYF.

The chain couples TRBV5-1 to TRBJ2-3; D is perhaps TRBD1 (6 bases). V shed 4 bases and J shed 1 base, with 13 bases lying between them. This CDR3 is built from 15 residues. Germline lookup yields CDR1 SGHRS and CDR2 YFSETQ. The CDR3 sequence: CASSTGHLGTDTQYF. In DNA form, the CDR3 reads TGCGCCAGCAGCACGGGACACTTGGGCACAGATACGCAGTATTTT.

The CDR3 DNA reads TGTGCCAGCAGCTTAGTCCGGGGAGATGAAAAACTGTTTTTT. As protein: CASSLVRGDEKLFF. The chain links TRBV7-9 to TRBJ1-4; D is undetermined. The ends were cut back, 1 base at V and 6 bases at J, with 9 bases in the middle. The CDR3 extends over 14 amino acids. Germline V CDR1 and CDR2: SEHNR, FQNEAQ (reference sequence).

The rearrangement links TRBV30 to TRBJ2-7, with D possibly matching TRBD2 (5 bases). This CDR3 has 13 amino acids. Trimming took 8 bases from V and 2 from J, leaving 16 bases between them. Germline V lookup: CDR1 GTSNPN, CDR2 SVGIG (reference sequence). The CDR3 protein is CAGEGRAAYEQYF. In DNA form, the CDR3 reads TGTGCCGGAGAGGGTAGAGCGGCCTACGAGCAGTACTTC.

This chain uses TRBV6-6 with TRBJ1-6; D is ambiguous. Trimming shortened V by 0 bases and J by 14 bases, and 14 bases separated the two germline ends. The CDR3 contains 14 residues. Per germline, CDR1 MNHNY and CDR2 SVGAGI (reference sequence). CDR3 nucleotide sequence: TGTGCCAGCAGTTACTCGCCTATTTCGTCGGCCCTCCACTTT. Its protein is CASSYSPISSALHF.

CDR3 sequence (DNA): TGCGCCAGCAGCTTGGCCGGGACAGGGGGTGAAAAACTGTTTTTT. This gives the protein CASSLAGTGGEKLFF. This chain links TRBV5-1 with TRBJ1-4; 11 nucleotides agree with TRBD1. The length of the CDR3 is 15 residues. CDR1 SGHRS and CDR2 YFSETQ come from the germline V gene. J lost 7 bases, V lost 0 bases, and 2 bases had no gene match.

CDR3: CASSTAAGGFGQPQHF. CDR3 DNA sequence: TGTGCCAGTAGTACCGCCGCAGGAGGGTTTGGTCAGCCCCAGCATTTT. The V call is TRBV19, the J call TRBJ1-5; D not certain. From germline, CDR1 is LNHDA and CDR2 SQIVND (reference sequence). The CDR3 runs to 16 residues. V was shortened by 4 bases and J by 6 bases, with 19 bases between the two germline ends.

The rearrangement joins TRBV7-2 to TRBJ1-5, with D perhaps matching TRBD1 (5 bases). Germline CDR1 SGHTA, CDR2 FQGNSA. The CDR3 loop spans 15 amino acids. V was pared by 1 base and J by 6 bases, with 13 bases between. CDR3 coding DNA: TGTGCCAGCAGCTTAGGTTACGCGCAGGGTCAGCCCCAGCATTTT. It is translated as CASSLGYAQGQPQHF.

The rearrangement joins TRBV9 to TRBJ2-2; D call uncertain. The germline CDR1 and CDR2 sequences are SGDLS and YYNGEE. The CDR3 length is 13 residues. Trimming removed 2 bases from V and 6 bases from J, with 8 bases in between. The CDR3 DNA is TGTGCCAGCAGCGTCTCTATCGCCGGGGAGCTGTTTTTT. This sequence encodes CASSVSIAGELFF. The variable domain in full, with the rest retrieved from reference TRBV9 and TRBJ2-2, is DSGVTQTPKHLITATGQRVTLRCSPRSGDLSVYWYQQSLDQGLQFLIQYYNGEERAKGNILERFSAQQFPDLHSELNLSSLELGDSALYFCASSVSIAGELFFGEGSRLTVL.

Written as DNA, the CDR3 is TGTGCCAGCAGCCTGGGACAGGGGGCAGAGCAGTACTTC. Protein product: CASSLGQGAEQYF. The chain carries TRBV11-3 and TRBJ2-7, with 12 bases that match TRBD1. V gave up 5 bases and J gave up 7 bases; unmatched junction bases: 3. The CDR3 runs 13 residues. CDR1 is SGHNT, CDR2 YENEEA, per germline.